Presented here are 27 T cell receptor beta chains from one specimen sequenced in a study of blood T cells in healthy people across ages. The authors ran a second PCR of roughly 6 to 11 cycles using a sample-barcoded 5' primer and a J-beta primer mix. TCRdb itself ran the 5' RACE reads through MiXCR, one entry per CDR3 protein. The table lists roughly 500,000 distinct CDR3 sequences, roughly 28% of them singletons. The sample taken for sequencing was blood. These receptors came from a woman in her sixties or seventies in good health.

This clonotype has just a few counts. The CDR3 region has the DNA TGTGCCAGTAGTCCAGTGGGACCCAATAATCAGCCCCAGCATTTT. Its translation is CASSPVGPNNQPQHF. The genes are TRBV19 and TRBJ1-5; the D gene is possibly TRBD1 (5 bases). The CDR3 totals 15 residues. Trimming took 5 bases from V and 4 from J, leaving 15 bases between them. Germline CDR1 and CDR2: LNHDA and SQIVND (reference sequence).

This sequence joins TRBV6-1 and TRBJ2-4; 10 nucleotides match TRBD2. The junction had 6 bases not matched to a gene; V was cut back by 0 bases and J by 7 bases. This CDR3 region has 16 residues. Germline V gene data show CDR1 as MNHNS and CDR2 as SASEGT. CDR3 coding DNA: TGTGCCAGCAGTGAAGCCTTAAGCGGGGGGGCGAACATTCAGTACTTC. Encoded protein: CASSEALSGGANIQYF.

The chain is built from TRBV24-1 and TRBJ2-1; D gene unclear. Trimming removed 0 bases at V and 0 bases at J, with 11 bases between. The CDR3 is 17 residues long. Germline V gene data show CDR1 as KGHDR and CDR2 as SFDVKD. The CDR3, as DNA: TGTGCCACCAGTGATTTGCATGGGTCGAGCTCCTACAATGAGCAGTTCTTC. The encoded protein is CATSDLHGSSSYNEQFF.

CDR3 amino acids: CASSRRDRRSSGNTIYF. Here the CDR3 DNA reads TGTGCCAGCAGCCGGCGGGACAGACGGAGCTCTGGAAACACCATATATTTT. This chain uses TRBV11-1 with TRBJ1-3; TRBD1 aligns across 7 bases. Germline CDR1 is SGHAT and CDR2 is FQDESV (reference sequence). Trimming at V came to 5 bases and at J to 0 bases, leaving 10 bases not matched to a gene. CDR3 size: 17 residues.

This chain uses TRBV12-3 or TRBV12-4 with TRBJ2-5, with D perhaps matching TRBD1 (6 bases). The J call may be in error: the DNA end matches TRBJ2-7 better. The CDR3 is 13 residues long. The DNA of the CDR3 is TGTGCCAGCAGTACGAGGGGGAACGGCGAGCAGTACTTC. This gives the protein CASSTRGNGEQYF.

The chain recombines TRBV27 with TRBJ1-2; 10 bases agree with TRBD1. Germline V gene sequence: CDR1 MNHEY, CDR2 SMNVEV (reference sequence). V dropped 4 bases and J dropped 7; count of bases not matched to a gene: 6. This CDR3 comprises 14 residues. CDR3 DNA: TGTGCCAGCAGTTCCGGGACAGGGGCTAGTGGCTACACCTTC. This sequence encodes CASSSGTGASGYTF.

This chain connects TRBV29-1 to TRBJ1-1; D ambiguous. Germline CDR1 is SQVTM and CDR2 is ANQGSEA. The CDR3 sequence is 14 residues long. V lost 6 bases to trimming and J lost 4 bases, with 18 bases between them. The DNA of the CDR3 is TGCAGCGTATACCTGCTCACCTTCTTCACTGAAGCTTTCTTT. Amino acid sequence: CSVYLLTFFTEAFF.

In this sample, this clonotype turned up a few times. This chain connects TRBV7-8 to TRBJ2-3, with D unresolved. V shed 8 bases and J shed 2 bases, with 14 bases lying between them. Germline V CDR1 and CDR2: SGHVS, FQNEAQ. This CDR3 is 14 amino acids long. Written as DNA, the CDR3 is TGTGCCAGCGATCGGAACCCTAACACAGATACGCAGTATTTT. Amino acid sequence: CASDRNPNTDTQYF.

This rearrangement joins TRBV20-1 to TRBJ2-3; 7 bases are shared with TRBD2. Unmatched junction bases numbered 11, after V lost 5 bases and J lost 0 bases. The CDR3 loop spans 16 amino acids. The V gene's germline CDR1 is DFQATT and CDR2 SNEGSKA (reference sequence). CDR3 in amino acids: CSALSQLADSTDTQYF. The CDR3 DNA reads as TGCAGTGCTCTCAGCCAGCTAGCGGACAGCACAGATACGCAGTATTTT.

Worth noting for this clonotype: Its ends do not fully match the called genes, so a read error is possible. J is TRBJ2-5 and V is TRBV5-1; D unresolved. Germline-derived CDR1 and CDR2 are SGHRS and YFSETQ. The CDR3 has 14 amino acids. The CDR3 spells CASSLVLGPPSPFF. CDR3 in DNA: TGCGCCAGCAGCTTGGTCCTAGGGCCACCATCCCCGTTCTTC.

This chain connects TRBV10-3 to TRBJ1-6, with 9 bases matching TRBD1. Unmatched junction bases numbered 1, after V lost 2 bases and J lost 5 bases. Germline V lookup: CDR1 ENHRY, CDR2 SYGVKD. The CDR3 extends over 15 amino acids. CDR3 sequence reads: CAISETGGNNSPLHF. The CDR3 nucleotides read TGTGCCATCAGTGAGACAGGGGGCAATAATTCACCCCTCCACTTT.

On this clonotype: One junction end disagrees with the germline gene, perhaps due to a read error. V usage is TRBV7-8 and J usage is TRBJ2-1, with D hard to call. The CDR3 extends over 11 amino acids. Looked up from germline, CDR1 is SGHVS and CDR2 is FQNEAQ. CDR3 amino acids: CAISDGHEQFF. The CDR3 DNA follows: TGTGCCATCAGCGATGGGCATGAGCAGTTCTTC.

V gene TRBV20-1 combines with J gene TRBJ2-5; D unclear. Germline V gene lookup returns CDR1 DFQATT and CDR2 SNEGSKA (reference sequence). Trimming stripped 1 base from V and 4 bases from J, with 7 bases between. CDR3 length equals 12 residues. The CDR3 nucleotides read TGCAGTGCTAGAGCCGTGGGAGAGACCCAGTACTTC. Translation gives CSARAVGETQYF.

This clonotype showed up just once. The CDR3 sequence: CASSLGSVTNQPQHF. The DNA of the CDR3 is TGTGCCAGCAGCTTAGGGTCAGTTACTAATCAGCCCCAGCATTTT. The V gene is TRBV7-9, the J gene TRBJ1-5, with D unclear. Trimming took off 1 base at V and 4 bases at J, with 11 bases between the two ends. The germline CDR1 and CDR2 sequences are SEHNR and FQNEAQ (reference sequence). The CDR3 contains 15 residues.

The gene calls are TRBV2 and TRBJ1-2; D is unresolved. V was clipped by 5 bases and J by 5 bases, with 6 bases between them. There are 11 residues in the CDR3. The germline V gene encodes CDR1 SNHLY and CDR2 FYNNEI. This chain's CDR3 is CASSKGYGYTF. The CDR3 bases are TGTGCCAGCAGTAAGGGATATGGCTACACCTTC.

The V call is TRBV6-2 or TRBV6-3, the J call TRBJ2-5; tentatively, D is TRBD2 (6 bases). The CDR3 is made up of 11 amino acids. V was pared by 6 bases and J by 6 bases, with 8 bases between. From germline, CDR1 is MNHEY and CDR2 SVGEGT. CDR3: CASRTSQTQYF. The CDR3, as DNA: TGTGCCAGCAGGACTAGTCAGACCCAGTACTTC.

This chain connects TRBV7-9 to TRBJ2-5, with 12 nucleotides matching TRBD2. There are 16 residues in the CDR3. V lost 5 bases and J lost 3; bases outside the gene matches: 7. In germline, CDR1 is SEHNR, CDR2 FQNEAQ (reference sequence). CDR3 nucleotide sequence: TGTGCCAGCAGCGTGCCTAGCGGGGGGGCAGAAGAGACCCAGTACTTC. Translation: CASSVPSGGAEETQYF.

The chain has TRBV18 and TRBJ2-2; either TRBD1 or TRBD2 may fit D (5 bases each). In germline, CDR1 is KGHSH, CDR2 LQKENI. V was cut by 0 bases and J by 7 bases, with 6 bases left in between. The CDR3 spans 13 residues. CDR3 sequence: CASSPPGRGELFF. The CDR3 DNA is TGTGCCAGCTCACCACCGGGACGCGGGGAGCTGTTTTTT.

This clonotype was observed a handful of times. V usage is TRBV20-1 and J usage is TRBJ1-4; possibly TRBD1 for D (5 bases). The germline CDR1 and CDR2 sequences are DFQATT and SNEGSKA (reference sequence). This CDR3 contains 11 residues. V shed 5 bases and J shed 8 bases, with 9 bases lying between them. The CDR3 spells CSALRGEKLFF. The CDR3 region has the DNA TGCAGTGCTCTAAGGGGCGAAAAACTGTTTTTT.

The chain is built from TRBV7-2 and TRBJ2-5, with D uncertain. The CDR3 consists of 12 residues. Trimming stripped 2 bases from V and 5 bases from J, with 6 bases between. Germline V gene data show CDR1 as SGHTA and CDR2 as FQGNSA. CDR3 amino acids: CASSLFPETQYF. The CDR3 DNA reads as TGTGCCAGCAGCTTATTTCCGGAGACCCAGTACTTC.

The CDR3, as DNA: TGTGCCAGCAGCAAAGAACAGGACCAAGAGACCCAGTACTTC. It encodes CASSKEQDQETQYF. This chain links TRBV21-1 with TRBJ2-5; TRBD1 reflects the table's D call only, with no check against the DNA. TRBV21-1 is annotated as a pseudogene. This CDR3 is 14 amino acids long.

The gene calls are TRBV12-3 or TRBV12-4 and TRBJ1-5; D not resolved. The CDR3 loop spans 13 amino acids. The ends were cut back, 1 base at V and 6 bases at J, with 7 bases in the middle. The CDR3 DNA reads TGTGCCAGCAGTTTAGACCTAGCTCAGCCCCAGCATTTT. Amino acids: CASSLDLAQPQHF.

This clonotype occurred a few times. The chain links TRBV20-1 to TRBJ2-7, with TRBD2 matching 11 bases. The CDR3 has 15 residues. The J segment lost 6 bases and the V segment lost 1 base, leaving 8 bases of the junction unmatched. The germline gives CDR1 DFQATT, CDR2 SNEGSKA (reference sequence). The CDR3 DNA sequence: TGCAGTGCTAGAGCTGTAGCGGGGGGGCGGGGCGAGCAGTACTTC. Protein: CSARAVAGGRGEQYF.

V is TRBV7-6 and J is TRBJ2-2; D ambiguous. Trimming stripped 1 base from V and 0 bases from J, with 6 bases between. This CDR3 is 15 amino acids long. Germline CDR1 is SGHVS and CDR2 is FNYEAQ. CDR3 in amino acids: CASSLVAANTGELFF. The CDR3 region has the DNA TGTGCCAGCAGCTTAGTGGCCGCGAACACCGGGGAGCTGTTTTTT.

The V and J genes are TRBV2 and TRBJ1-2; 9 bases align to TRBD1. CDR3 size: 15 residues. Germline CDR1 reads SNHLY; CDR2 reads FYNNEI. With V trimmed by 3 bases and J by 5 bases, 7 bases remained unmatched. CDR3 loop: CASSDYGTGPYGYTF. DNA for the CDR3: TGTGCCAGCAGTGATTATGGGACAGGGCCTTATGGCTACACCTTC.

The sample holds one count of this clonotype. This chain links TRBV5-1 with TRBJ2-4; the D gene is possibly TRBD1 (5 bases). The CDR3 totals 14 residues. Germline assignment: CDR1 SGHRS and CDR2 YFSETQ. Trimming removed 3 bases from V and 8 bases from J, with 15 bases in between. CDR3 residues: CASSSDPGAYIQYF. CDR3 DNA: TGCGCCAGCAGCTCCGACCCTGGGGCGTACATTCAGTACTTC.

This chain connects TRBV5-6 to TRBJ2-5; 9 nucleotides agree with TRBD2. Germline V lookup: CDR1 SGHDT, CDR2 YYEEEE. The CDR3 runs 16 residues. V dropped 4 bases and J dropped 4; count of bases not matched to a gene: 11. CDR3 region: CASSLEPAGGLETQYF. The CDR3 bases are TGTGCCAGCAGCCTCGAACCGGCGGGGGGGTTAGAGACCCAGTACTTC.